These 3 T cell receptor beta chains originate from one sample sequenced in a study of patients and donors after allogeneic stem cell transplantation. TCRdb called the RT-PCR reads again in MiXCR, with one record for every CDR3 protein. Of some 960,000 distinct CDR3 sequences in the sample, under 20% were seen once. Specimen: blood, either unsorted or a sorted T cell fraction (not recorded which). These receptors were obtained from a human donor who was either an allogeneic HSCT recipient or a stem cell or donor lymphocyte infusion donor (not recorded which). It is not recorded whose cells these are; they may come from a transplant donor.

J is TRBJ2-3 and V is TRBV19; TRBD2 is a possible D gene (6 bases). Trimming removed 7 bases from V and 0 bases from J, with 8 bases in between. Germline-derived CDR1 and CDR2 are LNHDA and SQIVND (reference sequence). The CDR3 covers 13 residues. CDR3 DNA: TGTGCCAGTATGGGGACTAGCACAGATACGCAGTATTTT. This sequence encodes CASMGTSTDTQYF.

The chain combines TRBV7-9 with TRBJ2-3; possibly TRBD1 or TRBD2 for D (7 bases each). The germline V gene has CDR1 SEHNR and CDR2 FQNEAQ (reference sequence). V lost 1 base and J lost 0, with 14 bases in between. The CDR3 has 17 amino acids. The CDR3 DNA reads TGTGCCAGCAGCTTAGGCCGACAGGGACTAAGCACAGATACGCAGTATTTT. This gives the protein CASSLGRQGLSTDTQYF.

This clonotype has ten or more counts. The rearrangement links TRBV10-3 to TRBJ1-5; D remains unclear. The CDR3 runs to 12 residues. Trimming left V 0 bases short and J 4 bases short, with 1 base between. Germline loops: CDR1 ENHRY, CDR2 SYGVKD. CDR3 sequence: CAISESNQPQHF. The CDR3 coding sequence is TGTGCCATCAGTGAGTCGAATCAGCCCCAGCATTTT.